The 21 T cell receptor beta chains in this list originate from one sample, sequenced in a study of cytomegalovirus exposure and HLA in healthy donors. PCR used 60 Vbeta primers and 13 Jbeta primers. Sequencing was performed with immunoSEQ multiplex PCR; in TCRdb, only in-frame clones are kept and a portion is missing. The table records fewer than 200,000 clones, about 79% of them present only once. Sequencing was done on a sample of PBMCs. The receptors shown here come from a female donor in good health and CMV-seronegative.

This chain uses TRBV19 with TRBJ2-7; D perhaps matches TRBD2 (6 bases). The germline CDR1 and CDR2 sequences are LNHDA and SQIVND (reference sequence). The ends were cut back, 3 bases at V and 5 bases at J, with 14 bases in the middle. The CDR3 is 14 residues long. The CDR3 sequence is CASSIGGETDEQYF. CDR3 nucleotide sequence: TGTGCCAGTAGTATCGGCGGGGAGACGGACGAGCAGTACTTC.

The V gene is TRBV27, the J gene TRBJ1-5; unclear D gene. The ends were cut back, 2 bases at V and 5 bases at J, with 10 bases in the middle. The CDR3 consists of 14 residues. Germline loops: CDR1 MNHEY, CDR2 SMNVEV (reference sequence). The CDR3 region is CASSLGPGYQPQHF. The CDR3 nucleotides are TGTGCCAGCAGTTTAGGTCCTGGCTATCAGCCCCAGCATTTT.

The V call is TRBV9, the J call TRBJ2-1; TRBD2 aligns across 8 bases. The CDR3 has 16 residues. The ends lost 4 bases at V and 6 bases at J; junction bases unmatched: 12. Germline lookup yields CDR1 SGDLS and CDR2 YYNGEE. The CDR3 nucleotides are TGTGCCAGCAGCCCCCAACCTAGCGGGTTTGCCAATGAGCAGTTCTTC. It is translated as CASSPQPSGFANEQFF.

V gene TRBV11-2 combines with J gene TRBJ1-3; D perhaps matches TRBD1 (5 bases). V was pared by 7 bases and J by 2 bases, with 12 bases between. Germline V gene data show CDR1 as SGHAT and CDR2 as FQNNGV. The CDR3 is made up of 14 amino acids. The CDR3 DNA follows: TGTGCCAGCAACAAAATAGGGGCTGGAAACACCATATATTTT. Its protein product is CASNKIGAGNTIYF.

This clone was observed once. One end of the junction is discordant with germline, which a read error may explain. This chain connects TRBV6-5 to TRBJ2-4; TRBD2 matches 10 bases. CDR1 MNHEY and CDR2 SVGAGI come from the germline V gene. The CDR3 is 16 amino acids. The CDR3 here is CASSSHLAGAKNSQYF. The DNA for the CDR3 is TGTGCCAGCAGTTCCCACCTAGCGGGGGCCAAAAACAGTCAGTACTTC.

Only a few counts were recorded for this clone. This chain connects TRBV5-6 to TRBJ1-1; D uncertain. Between the trimmed V and J ends, which lost 7 bases and 6 bases, there was a span of 16 bases. This CDR3 contains 13 residues. The germline V gene encodes CDR1 SGHDT and CDR2 YYEEEE. The DNA of the CDR3 is TGTGCCAGCCAGGAGGGTGTTAGCGCTGAAGCTTTCTTT. Amino acids: CASQEGVSAEAFF.

The chain carries TRBV28 and TRBJ1-1; 7 positions agree with TRBD1. CDR1 MDHEN and CDR2 SYDVKM come from the germline V gene. With 6 bases clipped from V and 1 base from J, the junction kept 8 bases outside the gene matches. This CDR3 region has 15 residues. The CDR3: CASRPPGQTNTEAFF. CDR3 DNA sequence: TGTGCCAGCAGACCTCCGGGACAGACGAACACTGAAGCTTTCTTT.

The chain couples TRBV19 to TRBJ2-5; TRBD1 might be the D (6 bases). CDR3 length: 16 amino acids. The ends were cut back, 6 bases at V and 5 bases at J, with 22 bases in the middle. CDR1 is LNHDA, CDR2 SQIVND, per germline (reference sequence). For the CDR3, the DNA is TGTGCCAGTAGCCCGACACTCCCAGGGGCGTGGGAGACCCAGTACTTC. Translating gives CASSPTLPGAWETQYF. The whole variable domain, remainder taken from reference TRBV19 and TRBJ2-5, is DGGITQSPKYLFRKEGQNVTLSCEQNLNHDAMYWYRQDPGQGLRLIYYSQIVNDFQKGDIAEGYSVSREKKESFPLTVTSAQKNPTAFYLCASSPTLPGAWETQYFGPGTRLLVL.

The CDR3 DNA sequence: TGTGCCAGCAGCCCCAGGCAAACCTACGAGCAGTACTTC. Amino acids: CASSPRQTYEQYF. The rearrangement links TRBV6-1 to TRBJ2-7; D gene unclear. CDR1 is MNHNS, CDR2 SASEGT, per germline. The CDR3 spans 13 residues. Trimming stripped 6 bases from V and 2 bases from J, with 11 bases between.

Only a few counts were recorded for this clone. Other DNA sequences in this sample translate to the same CDR3. The J gene is TRBJ1-3, the V gene TRBV5-6, with 8 bases aligning to TRBD1. The CDR3 has 16 residues. After removal of 4 bases from V and 0 bases from J, the junction contained 6 bases not matched to a gene. Germline CDR1 reads SGHDT; CDR2 reads YYEEEE. CDR3 sequence: CASSPGGQGSGNTIYF. CDR3 nucleotides: TGTGCCAGCAGCCCTGGTGGACAGGGCTCTGGAAACACCATATATTTT.

The chain uses TRBV11-3 and TRBJ2-7; 9 bases are a match to TRBD1. CDR3 length: 15 residues. The trim removed 6 bases at V and 2 bases at J, leaving 8 bases unmatched. Germline V lookup: CDR1 SGHNT, CDR2 YENEEA. As DNA, the CDR3 is TGTGCCAGCAGTCTTAGGACAGGGGATGCCTACGAGCAGTACTTC. This gives the protein CASSLRTGDAYEQYF.

This clone came up a few times. The rearrangement links TRBV5-8 to TRBJ2-1; 7 bases agree with TRBD2. Trimming removed 5 bases from V and 9 bases from J; junction bases left unmatched: 8. CDR1 is SGHTS, CDR2 YDEGEE, per germline. The CDR3 sequence is 13 residues long. The CDR3 bases are TGTGCCAGCAGAACCCTAGCGGCCCTTGAGCAGTTCTTC. Translation gives CASRTLAALEQFF. Complete variable domain (other parts from reference TRBV5-8 and TRBJ2-1): EAGVTQSPTHLIKTRGQQATLRCSPISGHTSVYWYQQALGLGLQFLLWYDEGEERNRGNFPPRFSGRQFPNYSSELNVNALELEDSALYLCASRTLAALEQFFGPGTRLTVL.

V is TRBV19 and J is TRBJ1-2, with 11 bases identical to TRBD1. V lost 0 bases to trimming and J lost 7 bases; unmatched junction nucleotides: 13. CDR1 and CDR2 from the germline V gene are LNHDA and SQIVND (reference sequence). There are 18 residues in the CDR3. CDR3 sequence: CASSIDLGQGANVRGYTF. DNA for the CDR3: TGTGCCAGTAGTATAGATCTCGGACAGGGGGCGAACGTTCGTGGCTACACCTTC.

V gene TRBV25-1 combines with J gene TRBJ1-1; D uncertain. The germline V and J ends were trimmed by 1 base and 7 bases, with 4 bases remaining between them. The CDR3 loop spans 11 amino acids. Germline lookup yields CDR1 MGHDK and CDR2 SYGVNS. For the CDR3, the DNA is TGTGCCAGCAGTGAATTATTTGAAGCTTTCTTT. Translation gives CASSELFEAFF.

J is TRBJ1-3 and V is TRBV7-6, with D maybe TRBD1 (6 bases). Germline CDR1 is SGHVS and CDR2 is FNYEAQ. The CDR3 length is 19 residues. The ends were cut back, 5 bases at V and 8 bases at J, with 31 bases in the middle. CDR3 bases: TGTGCCAGCAGCCCGTGGGACACTCGGAGCACCCGGGTGAGAGACACCATATATTTT. It is translated as CASSPWDTRSTRVRDTIYF.

The chain links TRBV7-8 to TRBJ1-2; 7 bases agree with TRBD1. This CDR3 spans 16 amino acids. The V gene's germline CDR1 is SGHVS and CDR2 FQNEAQ. Trimming at V came to 1 base and at J to 4 bases, leaving 9 bases not matched to a gene. CDR3 region: CASSLGSTGTGYGYTF. The CDR3 region has the DNA TGTGCCAGCAGCTTAGGTTCGACAGGGACGGGCTATGGCTACACCTTC.

The chain is built from TRBV2 and TRBJ2-1; D is possibly TRBD1 (6 bases). The CDR3 loop spans 12 amino acids. V lost 6 bases to trimming and J lost 4 bases, with 7 bases between them. Per the germline V gene, CDR1 is SNHLY and CDR2 is FYNNEI. As DNA, the CDR3 is TGTGCCAGCAGCCAGGGGTACAATGAGCAGTTCTTC. It yields the protein CASSQGYNEQFF.

The chain uses TRBV29-1 and TRBJ2-3; 8 positions agree with TRBD1. The V gene's germline CDR1 is SQVTM and CDR2 ANQGSEA. The CDR3 runs 15 residues. The V segment lost 3 bases and the J segment 2 bases; nucleotides outside the gene matches: 7. In DNA, the CDR3 is TGCAGCGTTGAGGCTCTGGACAGGGCCACAGATACGCAGTATTTT. Encoded protein: CSVEALDRATDTQYF.

The V gene is TRBV27, the J gene TRBJ1-2; perhaps TRBD1 as D (5 bases). Germline V gene data show CDR1 as MNHEY and CDR2 as SMNVEV (reference sequence). The CDR3 runs to 14 residues. With 5 bases removed from V and 2 bases from J, the gap between germline ends came to 12 bases. Written as DNA, the CDR3 is TGTGCCAGCAGTCCCCACGGGGGGAACTATGGCTACACCTTC. It yields the protein CASSPHGGNYGYTF.

As for this clone: At one end the junction does not follow the germline gene, possibly because of a read error. The chain carries TRBV18 and TRBJ1-5; TRBD1 agrees at 8 bases. CDR1 and CDR2 from the germline V gene are KGHSH and LQKENI. The CDR3 covers 15 residues. The DNA for the CDR3 is TGTGCCAGCTCACCCGGGACAGGAGAGCGGCAGCCCCAGAATTTT. This encodes CASSPGTGERQPQNF.

The chain carries TRBV11-2 and TRBJ2-5; no clear D gene. Trimming pared 0 bases from V and 4 bases from J, leaving 9 bases between. This CDR3 is 14 amino acids long. The V gene's germline CDR1 is SGHAT and CDR2 FQNNGV. CDR3 coding DNA: TGTGCCAGCAGCTTAGATTACGGTGGAGAGACCCAGTACTTC. It codes for CASSLDYGGETQYF.